Below, 12 T cell receptor beta chains from the same sample are listed, as sequenced in a study of cytomegalovirus exposure and HLA in healthy donors. The study ran its PCR with 60 Vbeta and 13 Jbeta primers. Libraries were prepared by immunoSEQ multiplex PCR; TCRdb keeps only in-frame clonotypes and omits some of them. Of 150,000 to 200,000 clones listed, about 80% are singletons. Sequenced: PBMCs. Receptors originate from a woman aged 40 to 55 in good health and CMV-seronegative.

The rearrangement joins TRBV13 to TRBJ2-5, with a tentative D call TRBD2 (6 bases). Trimming took off 3 bases at V and 5 bases at J, with 19 bases between the two ends. Per the germline V gene, CDR1 is PRHDT and CDR2 is FYEKMQ (reference sequence). The CDR3 totals 16 residues. The CDR3 reads CASSFRREPLRETQYF. CDR3 DNA sequence: TGTGCCAGCAGCTTTCGTCGGGAGCCCCTCCGGGAGACCCAGTACTTC.

The chain links TRBV5-1 to TRBJ2-3, with D maybe TRBD2 (5 bases). CDR1 is SGHRS, CDR2 YFSETQ, per germline. Trimming took 0 bases from V and 1 from J, leaving 12 bases between them. The CDR3 runs 16 residues. The CDR3 sequence: CASSLVVLGGTDTQYF. Written as DNA, the CDR3 is TGCGCCAGCAGCTTGGTGGTGCTCGGGGGCACAGATACGCAGTATTTT.

The J gene is TRBJ1-2, the V gene TRBV12-5; 10 bases are shared with TRBD1. CDR1 is LGHNT and CDR2 is FRNRAP in the germline V gene. V was pared by 2 bases and J by 6 bases, with 3 bases of the junction left unmatched. The CDR3 is made up of 14 amino acids. The CDR3 nucleotides read TGTGCTAGTGGTTTGCGGACAGGGGGGGATGGCTACACCTTC. As protein: CASGLRTGGDGYTF.

This clone was detected a few times. The chain employs TRBV30 and TRBJ1-4, with 9 nucleotides matching TRBD1. With V trimmed by 0 bases and J by 6 bases, 5 bases remained unmatched. This CDR3 contains 15 residues. Germline V gene sequence: CDR1 GTSNPN, CDR2 SVGIG (reference sequence). The CDR3 here is CAWSVGGQGHEKLFF. CDR3 in DNA: TGTGCCTGGAGTGTAGGAGGACAGGGGCATGAAAAACTGTTTTTT.

V usage is TRBV6-1 and J usage is TRBJ1-6; D call uncertain. The CDR3 runs to 16 residues. CDR1 is MNHNS and CDR2 is SASEGT in the germline V gene. V was trimmed by 2 bases and J by 7 bases, leaving 15 bases between them. The CDR3 spells CASSETSPERNSPLHF. The CDR3 coding sequence is TGTGCCAGCAGTGAAACCTCGCCAGAAAGAAATTCACCCCTCCACTTT.

The CDR3 nucleotides are TGTGCCAGCAGCGCCGACACCTACTACGAGCAGTACTTC. Translation gives CASSADTYYEQYF. The chain has TRBV7-8 and TRBJ2-7; D not certain. The CDR3 runs to 13 residues. V was trimmed by 5 bases and J by 3 bases, leaving 11 bases between them. Germline V gives CDR1 SGHVS, CDR2 FQNEAQ.

V gene TRBV7-9 combines with J gene TRBJ2-2; the match to TRBD2 covers 7 bases. The germline V gene has CDR1 SEHNR and CDR2 FQNEAQ (reference sequence). The length of the CDR3 is 17 residues. V was pared by 5 bases and J by 1 base, with 10 bases of the junction left unmatched. The CDR3 sequence is CASSVGGFFENTGELFF. The DNA of the CDR3 is TGTGCCAGCAGCGTCGGGGGGTTTTTCGAGAACACCGGGGAGCTGTTTTTT.

This chain uses TRBV27 with TRBJ2-7; 9 bases map to TRBD1. The V gene's germline CDR1 is MNHEY and CDR2 SMNVEV (reference sequence). The CDR3 sequence is 13 residues long. The V and J ends lost 6 bases and 5 bases, in that order; junction bases with no gene match: 5. CDR3 sequence reads: CASRGTGPHEQYV. For the CDR3, the DNA is TGTGCCAGCAGGGGGACAGGGCCCCACGAGCAGTACGTC.

This clone is a singleton in its sample. V gene TRBV28 combines with J gene TRBJ1-1; D call uncertain. The CDR3 is 14 residues long. The V and J ends lost 2 bases and 4 bases respectively, with 11 bases between them. CDR1 and CDR2 (germline): MDHEN, SYDVKM. CDR3 protein: CASSLTGRATEAFF. In DNA form, the CDR3 reads TGTGCCAGCAGTTTAACGGGGAGGGCCACTGAAGCTTTCTTT. Full variable domain (rest looked up from reference TRBV28 and TRBJ1-1): DVKVTQSSRYLVKRTGEKVFLECVQDMDHENMFWYRQDPGLGLRLIYFSYDVKMKEKGDIPEGYSVSREKKERFSLILESASTNQTSMYLCASSLTGRATEAFFGQGTRLTVV.

The chain uses TRBV5-1 and TRBJ2-1; no definite D call. The CDR3 has 15 residues. Germline V gene lookup returns CDR1 SGHRS and CDR2 YFSETQ. Trimming shortened V by 4 bases and J by 0 bases, and 11 bases separated the two germline ends. In DNA, the CDR3 is TGCGCCAGCAGCCCGGAGTCGAGCTCCTACAATGAGCAGTTCTTC. This translates into CASSPESSSYNEQFF. The full variable domain, with the rest looked up from reference TRBV5-1 and TRBJ2-1, is KAGVTQTPRYLIKTRGQQVTLSCSPISGHRSVSWYQQTPGQGLQFLFEYFSETQRNKGNFPGRFSGRQFSNSRSEMNVSTLELGDSALYLCASSPESSSYNEQFFGPGTRLTVL.

This clone has just one count. Other DNA sequences in the sample encode the same CDR3. Here the CDR3 DNA reads TGTGCCAGTAGCTTCCGGTTGGGGCGAGAGCAGTACTTC. This sequence encodes CASSFRLGREQYF. This chain links TRBV19 with TRBJ2-7, with TRBD1 as a possible D gene (5 bases). The CDR3 has 13 amino acids. V dropped 6 bases and J dropped 7 bases, with 16 bases sitting between them. The germline CDR1 and CDR2 sequences are LNHDA and SQIVND (reference sequence).

The chain is built from TRBV28 and TRBJ1-1; 7 bases line up with TRBD1. CDR3 length equals 14 residues. The junction had 5 bases not matched to a gene; V was cut back by 3 bases and J by 4 bases. Germline-derived CDR1 and CDR2 are MDHEN and SYDVKM. The CDR3 DNA reads as TGTGCCAGCAGTTTCTTGACAGGGAGCACTGAAGCTTTCTTT. It codes for CASSFLTGSTEAFF.